The clone carrying this T cell receptor beta chain was observed at least ten times. Between the trimmed V and J ends, which lost 5 bases and 1 base, there was a span of 26 bases. This CDR3 region has 19 residues. The germline V gene has CDR1 SGHTA and CDR2 FQGNSA. This sample stems from a study of neurological immune-mediated disorders. One entry per CDR3 protein, called by TCRdb with MiXCR from the 5' RACE reads. This table has under 70,000 distinct CDR3 sequences, roughly 3.5% appearing once. The source material was PBMCs. This receptor was taken from a woman aged 60-75 years with multiple sclerosis. The chain has TRBV7-2 and TRBJ1-2; D is perhaps TRBD1 (5 bases). Here the CDR3 DNA reads TGTGCCAGCAGCCCCACCGTTATGGGACCCTGGGTATTTAACTATGGCTACACCTTC. Translation: CASSPTVMGPWVFNYGYTF.